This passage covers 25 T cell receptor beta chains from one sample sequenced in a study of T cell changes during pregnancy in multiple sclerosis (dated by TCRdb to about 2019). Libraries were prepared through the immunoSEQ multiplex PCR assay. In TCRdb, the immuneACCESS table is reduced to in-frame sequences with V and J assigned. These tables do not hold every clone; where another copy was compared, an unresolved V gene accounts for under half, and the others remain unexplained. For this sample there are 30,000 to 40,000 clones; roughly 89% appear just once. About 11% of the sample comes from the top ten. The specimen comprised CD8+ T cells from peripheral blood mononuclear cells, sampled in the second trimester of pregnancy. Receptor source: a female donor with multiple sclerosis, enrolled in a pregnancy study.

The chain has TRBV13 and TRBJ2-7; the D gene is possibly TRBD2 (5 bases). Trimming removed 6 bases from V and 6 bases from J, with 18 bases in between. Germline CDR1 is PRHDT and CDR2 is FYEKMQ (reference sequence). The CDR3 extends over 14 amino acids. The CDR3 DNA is TGTGCCAGCAGTCTAGGGTGGGAGTCCGGCGAGCAGTACTTC. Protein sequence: CASSLGWESGEQYF.

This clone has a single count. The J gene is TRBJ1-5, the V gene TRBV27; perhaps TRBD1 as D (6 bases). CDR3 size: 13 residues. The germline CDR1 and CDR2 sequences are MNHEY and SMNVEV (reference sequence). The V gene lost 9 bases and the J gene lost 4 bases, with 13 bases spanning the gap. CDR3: CASTGHPNQPQHF. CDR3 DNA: TGTGCCAGTACGGGACACCCGAATCAGCCCCAGCATTTT.

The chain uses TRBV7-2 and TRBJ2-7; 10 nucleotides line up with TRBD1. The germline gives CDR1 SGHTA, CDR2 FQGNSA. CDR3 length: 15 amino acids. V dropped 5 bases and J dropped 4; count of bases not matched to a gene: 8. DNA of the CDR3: TGTGCCAGCAGCGTTCCGGGACAGGGGAGATACGAGCAGTACTTC. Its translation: CASSVPGQGRYEQYF.

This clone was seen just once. This chain's CDR3 is CASSTSGTSDSFFYEQYF. CDR3 bases: TGCGCCAGCAGTACCTCCGGGACTAGCGACAGTTTTTTCTACGAGCAGTACTTC. The chain has TRBV5-1 and TRBJ2-7, with 10 nucleotides matching TRBD2. The CDR3 covers 18 residues. Germline V gene lookup returns CDR1 SGHRS and CDR2 YFSETQ. V dropped 5 bases and J dropped 3; count of bases not matched to a gene: 17.

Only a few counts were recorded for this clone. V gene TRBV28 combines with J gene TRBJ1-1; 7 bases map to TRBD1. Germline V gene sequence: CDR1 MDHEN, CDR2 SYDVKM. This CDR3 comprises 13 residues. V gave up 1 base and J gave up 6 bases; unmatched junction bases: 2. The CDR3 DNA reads TGTGCCAGCAGTTTATCAACAGGGGCTGAAGCTTTCTTT. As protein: CASSLSTGAEAFF.

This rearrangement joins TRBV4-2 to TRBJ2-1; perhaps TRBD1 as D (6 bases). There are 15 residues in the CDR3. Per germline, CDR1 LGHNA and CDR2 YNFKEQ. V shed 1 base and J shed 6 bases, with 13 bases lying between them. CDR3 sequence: CASSQATGQVNEQFF. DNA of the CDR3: TGTGCCAGCAGCCAAGCAACAGGGCAGGTCAATGAGCAGTTCTTC.

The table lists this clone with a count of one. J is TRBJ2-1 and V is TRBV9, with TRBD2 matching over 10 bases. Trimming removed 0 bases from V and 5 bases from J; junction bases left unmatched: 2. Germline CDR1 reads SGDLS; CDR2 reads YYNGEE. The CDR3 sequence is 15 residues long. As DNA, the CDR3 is TGTGCCAGCAGCGTAGCACTAGCGGGGAACAATGAGCAGTTCTTC. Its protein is CASSVALAGNNEQFF.

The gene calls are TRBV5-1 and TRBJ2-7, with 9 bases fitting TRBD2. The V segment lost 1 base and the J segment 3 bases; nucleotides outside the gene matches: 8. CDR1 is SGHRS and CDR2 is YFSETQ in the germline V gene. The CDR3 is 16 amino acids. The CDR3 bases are TGCGCCAGCAGCTTGTATGGGGCGGGAGGGCTCTACGAGCAGTACTTC. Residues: CASSLYGAGGLYEQYF. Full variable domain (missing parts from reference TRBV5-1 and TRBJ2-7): KAGVTQTPRYLIKTRGQQVTLSCSPISGHRSVSWYQQTPGQGLQFLFEYFSETQRNKGNFPGRFSGRQFSNSRSEMNVSTLELGDSALYLCASSLYGAGGLYEQYFGPGTRLTVT.

CDR3 nucleotide sequence: TGTGCCAGCAGTCTTAGCGGAGCCTACGAGCAGTACTTC. Amino acid sequence: CASSLSGAYEQYF. The J gene is TRBJ2-7, the V gene TRBV6-1; tentatively, D is TRBD2 (6 bases). V was shortened by 5 bases and J by 2 bases, with 10 bases between the two germline ends. In germline, CDR1 is MNHNS, CDR2 SASEGT. This CDR3 has 13 residues.

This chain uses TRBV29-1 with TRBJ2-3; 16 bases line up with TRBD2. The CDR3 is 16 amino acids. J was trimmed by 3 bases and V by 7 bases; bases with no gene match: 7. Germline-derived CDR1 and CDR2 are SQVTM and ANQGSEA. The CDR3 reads CSAGGLAGGHTDTQYF. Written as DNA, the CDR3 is TGCAGCGCTGGGGGACTAGCGGGAGGGCATACAGATACGCAGTATTTT.

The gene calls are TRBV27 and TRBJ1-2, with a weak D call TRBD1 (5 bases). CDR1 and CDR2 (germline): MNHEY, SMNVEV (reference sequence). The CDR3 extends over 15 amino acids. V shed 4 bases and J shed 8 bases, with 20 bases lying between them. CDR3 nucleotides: TGTGCCAGCAGTTCGGCCGGGCGGGGGACGAAGGGCTACACCTTC. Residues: CASSSAGRGTKGYTF.

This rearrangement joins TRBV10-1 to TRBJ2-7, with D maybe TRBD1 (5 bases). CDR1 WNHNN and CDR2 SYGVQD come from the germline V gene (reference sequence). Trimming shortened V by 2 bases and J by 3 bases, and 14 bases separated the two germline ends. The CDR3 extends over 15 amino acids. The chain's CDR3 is CASSEGHVSRYEQYF. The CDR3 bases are TGCGCCAGCAGTGAGGGACATGTCAGCCGCTACGAGCAGTACTTC.

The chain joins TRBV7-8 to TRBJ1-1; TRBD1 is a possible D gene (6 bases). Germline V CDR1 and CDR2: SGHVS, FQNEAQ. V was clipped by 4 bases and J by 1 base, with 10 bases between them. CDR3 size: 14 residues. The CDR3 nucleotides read TGTGCCAGCAGCTCACAGGGTAGGAACACTGAAGCTTTCTTT. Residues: CASSSQGRNTEAFF. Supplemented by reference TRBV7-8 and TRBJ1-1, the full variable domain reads GAGVSQSPRYKVAKRGQDVALRCDPISGHVSLFWYQQALGQGPEFLTYFQNEAQLDKSGLPSDRFFAERPEGSVSTLKIQRTQQEDSAVYLCASSSQGRNTEAFFGQGTRLTVV.

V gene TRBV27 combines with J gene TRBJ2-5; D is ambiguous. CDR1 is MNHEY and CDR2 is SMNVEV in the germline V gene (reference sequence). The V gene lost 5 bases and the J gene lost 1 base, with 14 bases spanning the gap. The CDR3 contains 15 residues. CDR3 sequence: CASSVRQEFQETQYF. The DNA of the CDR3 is TGTGCCAGCAGTGTGCGTCAGGAATTCCAAGAGACCCAGTACTTC.

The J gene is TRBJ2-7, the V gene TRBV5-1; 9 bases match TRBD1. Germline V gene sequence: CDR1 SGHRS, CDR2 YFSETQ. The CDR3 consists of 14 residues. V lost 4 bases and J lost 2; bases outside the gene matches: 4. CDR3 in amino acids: CASSGGQGAYEQYF. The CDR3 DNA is TGCGCCAGCAGCGGGGGACAGGGAGCCTACGAGCAGTACTTC. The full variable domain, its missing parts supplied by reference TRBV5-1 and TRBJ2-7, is KAGVTQTPRYLIKTRGQQVTLSCSPISGHRSVSWYQQTPGQGLQFLFEYFSETQRNKGNFPGRFSGRQFSNSRSEMNVSTLELGDSALYLCASSGGQGAYEQYFGPGTRLTVT.

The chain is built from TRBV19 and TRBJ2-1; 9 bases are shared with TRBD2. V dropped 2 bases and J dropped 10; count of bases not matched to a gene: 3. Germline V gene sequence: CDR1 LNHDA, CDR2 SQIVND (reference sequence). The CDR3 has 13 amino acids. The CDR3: CASSILAGKEQFF. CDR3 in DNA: TGTGCCAGTAGTATACTAGCGGGAAAAGAGCAGTTCTTC.

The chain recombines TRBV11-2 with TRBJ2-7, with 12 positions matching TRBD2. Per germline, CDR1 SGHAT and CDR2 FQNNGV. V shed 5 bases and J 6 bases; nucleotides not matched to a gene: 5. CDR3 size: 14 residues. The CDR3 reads CASSPGLAGTEQYF. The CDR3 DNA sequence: TGTGCCAGCAGCCCTGGACTAGCGGGGACCGAGCAGTACTTC.

CDR3 nucleotide sequence: TGTGCCAGCAGTGGGAGAGCTCCGAACACCGGGGAGCTGTTTTTT. Translated: CASSGRAPNTGELFF. The chain couples TRBV2 to TRBJ2-2, with D hard to call. CDR3 length equals 15 residues. Trimming took off 4 bases at V and 0 bases at J, with 9 bases between the two ends. Germline values: CDR1 SNHLY, CDR2 FYNNEI. Supplemented by reference TRBV2 and TRBJ2-2, the full variable domain reads EPEVTQTPSHQVTQMGQEVILRCVPISNHLYFYWYRQILGQKVEFLVSFYNNEISEKSEIFDDQFSVERPDGSNFTLKIRSTKLEDSAMYFCASSGRAPNTGELFFGEGSRLTVL.

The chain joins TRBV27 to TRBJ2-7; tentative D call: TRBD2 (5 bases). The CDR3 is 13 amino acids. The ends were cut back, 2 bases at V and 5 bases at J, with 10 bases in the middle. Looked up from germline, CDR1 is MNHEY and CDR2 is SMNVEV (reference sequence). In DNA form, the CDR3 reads TGTGCCAGCAGTTTAAACAAGGGAGACGAGCAGTACTTC. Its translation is CASSLNKGDEQYF.

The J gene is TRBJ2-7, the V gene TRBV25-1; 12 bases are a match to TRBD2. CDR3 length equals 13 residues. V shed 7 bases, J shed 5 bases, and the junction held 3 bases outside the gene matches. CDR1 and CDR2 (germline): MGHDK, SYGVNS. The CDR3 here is CASTSGRVNEQYF. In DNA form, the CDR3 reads TGTGCCAGCACTAGCGGGAGGGTAAACGAGCAGTACTTC.

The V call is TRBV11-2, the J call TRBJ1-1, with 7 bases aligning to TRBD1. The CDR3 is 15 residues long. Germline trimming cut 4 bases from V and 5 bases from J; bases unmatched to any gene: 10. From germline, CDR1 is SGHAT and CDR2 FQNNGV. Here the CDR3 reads CASSSPRQGGTEAFF. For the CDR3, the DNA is TGTGCCAGCAGCTCCCCAAGGCAGGGGGGAACTGAAGCTTTCTTT. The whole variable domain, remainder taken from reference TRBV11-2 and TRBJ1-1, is EAGVAQSPRYKIIEKRQSVAFWCNPISGHATLYWYQQILGQGPKLLIQFQNNGVVDDSQLPKDRFSAERLKGVDSTLKIQPAKLEDSAVYLCASSSPRQGGTEAFFGQGTRLTVV.

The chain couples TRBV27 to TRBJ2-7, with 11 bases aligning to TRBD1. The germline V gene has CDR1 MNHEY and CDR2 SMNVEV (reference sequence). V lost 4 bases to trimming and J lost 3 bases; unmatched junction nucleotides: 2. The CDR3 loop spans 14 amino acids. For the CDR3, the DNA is TGTGCCAGCAGTTGGGGGACAGGGGGCTACGAGCAGTACTTC. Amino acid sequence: CASSWGTGGYEQYF.

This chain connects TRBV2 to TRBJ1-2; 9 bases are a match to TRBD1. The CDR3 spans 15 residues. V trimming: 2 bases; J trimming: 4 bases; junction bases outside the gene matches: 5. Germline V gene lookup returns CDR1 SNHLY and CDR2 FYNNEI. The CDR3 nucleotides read TGTGCCAGCAGTGAATGGGGACAGGGAACCTATGGCTACACCTTC. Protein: CASSEWGQGTYGYTF.

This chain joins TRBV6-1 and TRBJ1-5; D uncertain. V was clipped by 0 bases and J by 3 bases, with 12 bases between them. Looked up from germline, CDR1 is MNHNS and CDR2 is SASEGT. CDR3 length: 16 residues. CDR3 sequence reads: CASSEASWQNNQPQHF. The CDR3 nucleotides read TGTGCCAGCAGTGAAGCGTCGTGGCAGAACAATCAGCCCCAGCATTTT.

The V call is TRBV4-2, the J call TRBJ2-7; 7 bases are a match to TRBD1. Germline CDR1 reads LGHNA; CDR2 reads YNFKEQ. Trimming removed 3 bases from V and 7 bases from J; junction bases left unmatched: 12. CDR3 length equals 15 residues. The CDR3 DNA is TGTGCCAGCAGCCATTCCGGACAGGACCTTAGGGAGCAGTACTTC. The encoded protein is CASSHSGQDLREQYF.